This T cell receptor (beta chain) was sequenced during a study of cytomegalovirus exposure and HLA in healthy donors. With 60 Vbeta and 13 Jbeta primers, the PCR was carried out. Sequenced by immunoSEQ multiplex PCR; TCRdb stores in-frame clones only, minus some. Of approximately 110,000 clones in the sample, roughly 78% were seen once. This clonotype was obtained from a woman in her 40s in good health and CMV-seronegative. Sequencing used PBMCs.

Written as DNA, the CDR3 is TGTGCCAGCAGCTTACGCGGACTAGCGACCTCGGGGGGCACCGGGGAGCTGTTTTTT. This encodes CASSLRGLATSGGTGELFF. V and J are TRBV7-2 and TRBJ2-2, with 9 bases lining up with TRBD2. V shed 2 bases, J shed 4 bases, and the junction held 14 bases outside the gene matches. From germline, CDR1 is SGHTA and CDR2 FQGNSA. CDR3 length: 19 residues.